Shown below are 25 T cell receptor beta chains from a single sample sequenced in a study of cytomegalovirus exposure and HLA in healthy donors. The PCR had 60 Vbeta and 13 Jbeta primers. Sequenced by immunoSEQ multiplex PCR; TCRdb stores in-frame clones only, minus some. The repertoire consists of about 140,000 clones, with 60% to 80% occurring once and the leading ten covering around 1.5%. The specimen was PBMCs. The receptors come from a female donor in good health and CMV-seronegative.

CDR3 bases: TGTGCCAGCAGCCATAAGACGGGTGGTGAGCAGTTCTTC. The encoded protein is CASSHKTGGEQFF. The chain joins TRBV5-4 to TRBJ2-1; D is unclear. The germline V gene has CDR1 SGHNT and CDR2 YYREEE (reference sequence). Trimming pared 4 bases from V and 9 bases from J, leaving 14 bases between. CDR3 length equals 13 residues.

The chain's CDR3 is CASSTERGRTLSRTGELFF. CDR3 coding DNA: TGTGCCAGCAGCACCGAGCGGGGGCGGACCCTAAGCCGCACCGGGGAGCTGTTTTTT. The chain is built from TRBV9 and TRBJ2-2, with 8 bases aligning to TRBD2. The J segment lost 4 bases and the V segment lost 4 bases, leaving 18 bases of the junction unmatched. The germline CDR1 and CDR2 sequences are SGDLS and YYNGEE. CDR3 length: 19 residues.

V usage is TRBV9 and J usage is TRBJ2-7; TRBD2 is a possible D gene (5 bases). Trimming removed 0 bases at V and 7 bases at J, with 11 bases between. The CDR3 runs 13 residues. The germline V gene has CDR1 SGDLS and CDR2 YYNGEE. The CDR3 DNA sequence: TGTGCCAGCAGCGTAGCCGCATCGGGGGAGCAGTACTTC. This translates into CASSVAASGEQYF.

The CDR3, as DNA: TGTGCCAGCAGGCCGGATGGAGGGGTTCAGCCCCAGCATTTT. Translating gives CASRPDGGVQPQHF. The rearrangement uses TRBV6-1 and TRBJ1-5; possible D gene TRBD1, 5 bases. V lost 6 bases and J 6 bases, leaving 15 bases between the germline ends. This CDR3 is built from 14 residues. Looked up from germline, CDR1 is MNHNS and CDR2 is SASEGT.

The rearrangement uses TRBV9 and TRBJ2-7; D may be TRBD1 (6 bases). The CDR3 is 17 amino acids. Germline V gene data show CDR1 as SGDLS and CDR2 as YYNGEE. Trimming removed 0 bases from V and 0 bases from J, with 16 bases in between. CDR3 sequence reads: CASSVGHGTRSSYEQYF. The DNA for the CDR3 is TGTGCCAGCAGCGTAGGTCACGGGACAAGGAGCTCCTACGAGCAGTACTTC.

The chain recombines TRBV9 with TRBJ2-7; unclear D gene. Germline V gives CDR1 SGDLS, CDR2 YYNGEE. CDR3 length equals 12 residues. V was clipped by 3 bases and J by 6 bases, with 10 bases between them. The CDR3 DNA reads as TGTGCCAGCAGCGCAGGTGAAGGCGAGCAGTACTTC. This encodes CASSAGEGEQYF.

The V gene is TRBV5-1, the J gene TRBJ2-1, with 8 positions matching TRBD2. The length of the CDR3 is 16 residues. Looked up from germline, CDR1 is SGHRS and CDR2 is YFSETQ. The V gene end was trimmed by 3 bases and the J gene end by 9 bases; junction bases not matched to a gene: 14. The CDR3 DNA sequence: TGCGCCAGCAGCTGGGGGGCGGGGGGAGGCCAAGTTGAGCAGTTCTTC. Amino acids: CASSWGAGGGQVEQFF.

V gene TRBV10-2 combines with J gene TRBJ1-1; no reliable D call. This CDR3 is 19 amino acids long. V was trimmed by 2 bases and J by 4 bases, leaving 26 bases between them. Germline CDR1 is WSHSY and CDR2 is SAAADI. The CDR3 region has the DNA TGCGCCAGCAGTGAGACTGTAACCCGAGTGTCCTATTTGAGCACTGAAGCTTTCTTT. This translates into CASSETVTRVSYLSTEAFF.

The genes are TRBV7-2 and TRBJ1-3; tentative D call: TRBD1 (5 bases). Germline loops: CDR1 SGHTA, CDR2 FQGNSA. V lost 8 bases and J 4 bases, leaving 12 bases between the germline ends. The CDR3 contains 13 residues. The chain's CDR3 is CASGGVNGNTIYF. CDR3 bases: TGTGCCAGCGGAGGGGTGAACGGAAACACCATATATTTT. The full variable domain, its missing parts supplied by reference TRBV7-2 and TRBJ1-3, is GAGVSQSPSNKVTEKGKDVELRCDPISGHTALYWYRQSLGQGLEFLIYFQGNSAPDKSGLPSDRFSAERTGGSVSTLTIQRTQQEDSAVYLCASGGVNGNTIYFGEGSWLTVV.

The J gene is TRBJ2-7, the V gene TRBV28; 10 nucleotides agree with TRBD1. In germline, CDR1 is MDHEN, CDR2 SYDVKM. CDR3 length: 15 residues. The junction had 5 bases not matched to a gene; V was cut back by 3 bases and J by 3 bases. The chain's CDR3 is CASSLGDRGFYEQYF. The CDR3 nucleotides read TGTGCCAGCAGTTTGGGGGACAGGGGTTTCTACGAGCAGTACTTC. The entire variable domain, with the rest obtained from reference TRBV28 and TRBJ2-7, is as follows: DVKVTQSSRYLVKRTGEKVFLECVQDMDHENMFWYRQDPGLGLRLIYFSYDVKMKEKGDIPEGYSVSREKKERFSLILESASTNQTSMYLCASSLGDRGFYEQYFGPGTRLTVT.

The CDR3 loop is CASSSRGQNYGYTF. Here the CDR3 DNA reads TGTGCCAGCAGTTCTAGGGGACAGAACTATGGCTACACCTTC. The rearrangement uses TRBV27 and TRBJ1-2, with 7 positions matching TRBD1. Germline CDR1 is MNHEY and CDR2 is SMNVEV (reference sequence). The CDR3 has 14 amino acids. Germline trimming cut 4 bases from V and 2 bases from J; bases unmatched to any gene: 4.

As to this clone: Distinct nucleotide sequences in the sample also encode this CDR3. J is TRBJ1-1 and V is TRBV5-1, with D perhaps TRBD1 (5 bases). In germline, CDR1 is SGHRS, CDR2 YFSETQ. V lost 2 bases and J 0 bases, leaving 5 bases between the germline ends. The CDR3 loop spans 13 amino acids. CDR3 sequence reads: CASSLGVNTEAFF. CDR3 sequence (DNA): TGCGCCAGCAGCTTAGGGGTGAACACTGAAGCTTTCTTT.

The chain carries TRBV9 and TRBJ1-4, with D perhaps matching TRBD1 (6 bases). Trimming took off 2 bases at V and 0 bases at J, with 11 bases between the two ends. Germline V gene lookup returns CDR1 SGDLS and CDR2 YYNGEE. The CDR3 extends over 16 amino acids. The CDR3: CASSVEGGATNEKLFF. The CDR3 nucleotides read TGTGCCAGCAGCGTTGAGGGGGGGGCAACTAATGAAAAACTGTTTTTT.

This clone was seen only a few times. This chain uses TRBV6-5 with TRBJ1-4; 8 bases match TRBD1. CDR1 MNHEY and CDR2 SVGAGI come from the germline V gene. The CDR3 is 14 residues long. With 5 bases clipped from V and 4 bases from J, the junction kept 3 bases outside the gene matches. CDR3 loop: CASSEGQGNEKLFF. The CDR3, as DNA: TGTGCCAGCAGTGAAGGACAGGGTAATGAAAAACTGTTTTTT.

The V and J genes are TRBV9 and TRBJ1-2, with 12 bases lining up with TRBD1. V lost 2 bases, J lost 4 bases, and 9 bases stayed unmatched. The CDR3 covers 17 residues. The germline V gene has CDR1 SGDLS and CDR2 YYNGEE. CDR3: CASSVNRDRGLGYGYTF. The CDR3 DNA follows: TGTGCCAGCAGCGTTAACCGGGACAGGGGGCTCGGCTATGGCTACACCTTC.

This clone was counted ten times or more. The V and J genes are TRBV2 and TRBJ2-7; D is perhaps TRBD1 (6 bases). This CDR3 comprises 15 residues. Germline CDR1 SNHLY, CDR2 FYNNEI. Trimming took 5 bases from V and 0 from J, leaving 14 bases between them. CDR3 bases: TGTGCCAGCAGTTTCGGGACAAGAAGCTCCTACGAGCAGTACTTC. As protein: CASSFGTRSSYEQYF.

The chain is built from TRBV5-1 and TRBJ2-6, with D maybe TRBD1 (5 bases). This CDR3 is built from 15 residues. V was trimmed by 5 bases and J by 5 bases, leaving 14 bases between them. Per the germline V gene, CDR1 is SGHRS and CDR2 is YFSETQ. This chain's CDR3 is CASRFPGSRANVLTF. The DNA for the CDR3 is TGCGCCAGCAGATTTCCAGGGTCGAGGGCCAACGTCCTGACTTTC.

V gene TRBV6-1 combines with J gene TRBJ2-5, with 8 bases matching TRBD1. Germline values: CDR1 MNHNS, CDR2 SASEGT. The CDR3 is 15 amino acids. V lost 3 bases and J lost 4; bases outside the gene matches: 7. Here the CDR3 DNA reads TGTGCCAGCAGTGACACCACAGGGGGACTAGAGACCCAGTACTTC. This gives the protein CASSDTTGGLETQYF.

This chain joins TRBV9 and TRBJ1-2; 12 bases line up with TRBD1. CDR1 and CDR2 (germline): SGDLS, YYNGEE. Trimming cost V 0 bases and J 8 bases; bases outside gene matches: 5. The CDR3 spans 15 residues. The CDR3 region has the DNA TGTGCCAGCAGCGTAGGGGACAGGGGGCCGGGGGGCTACACCTTC. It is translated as CASSVGDRGPGGYTF.

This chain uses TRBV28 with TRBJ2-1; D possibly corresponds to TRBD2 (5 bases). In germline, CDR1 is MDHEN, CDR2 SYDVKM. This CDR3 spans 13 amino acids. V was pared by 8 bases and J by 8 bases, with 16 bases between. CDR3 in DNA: TGTGCCAGCGGAGACGGAGGCGGCGATGAGCAGTTCTTC. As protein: CASGDGGGDEQFF.

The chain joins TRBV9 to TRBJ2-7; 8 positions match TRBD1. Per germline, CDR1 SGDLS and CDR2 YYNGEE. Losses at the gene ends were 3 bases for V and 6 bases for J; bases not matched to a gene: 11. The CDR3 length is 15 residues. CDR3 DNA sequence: TGTGCCAGCAGCGCTAAGGACAGGGAAATACGCGAGCAGTACTTC. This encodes CASSAKDREIREQYF.

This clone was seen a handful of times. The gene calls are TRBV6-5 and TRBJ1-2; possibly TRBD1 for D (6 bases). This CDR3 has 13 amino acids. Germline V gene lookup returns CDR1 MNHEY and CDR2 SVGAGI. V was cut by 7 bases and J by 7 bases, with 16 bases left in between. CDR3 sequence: CASNGGGRFGYTF. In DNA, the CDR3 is TGTGCCAGCAATGGGGGGGGCAGATTTGGCTACACCTTC.

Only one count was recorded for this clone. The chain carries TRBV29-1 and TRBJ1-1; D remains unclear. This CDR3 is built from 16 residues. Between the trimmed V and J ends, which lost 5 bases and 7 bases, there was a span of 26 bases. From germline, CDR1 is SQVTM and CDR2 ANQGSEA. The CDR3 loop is CSVSDGSLKKGGEAFF. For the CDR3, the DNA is TGCAGCGTTTCGGATGGGAGTCTTAAGAAGGGTGGTGAAGCTTTCTTT.

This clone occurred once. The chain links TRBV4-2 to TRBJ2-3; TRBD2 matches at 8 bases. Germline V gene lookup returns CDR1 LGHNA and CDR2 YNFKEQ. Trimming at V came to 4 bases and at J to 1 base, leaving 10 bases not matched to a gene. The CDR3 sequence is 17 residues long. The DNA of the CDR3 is TGTGCCAGCAGCCGACTTCCGGCGACTAGCGGCACAGATACGCAGTATTTT. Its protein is CASSRLPATSGTDTQYF.

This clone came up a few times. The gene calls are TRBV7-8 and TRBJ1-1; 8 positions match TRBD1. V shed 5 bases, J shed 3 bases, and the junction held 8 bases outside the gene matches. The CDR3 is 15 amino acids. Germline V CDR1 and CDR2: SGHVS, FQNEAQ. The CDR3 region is CASSLRQGSDTEAFF. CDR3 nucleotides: TGTGCCAGCAGCCTCAGACAGGGGTCGGACACTGAAGCTTTCTTT.